These 7 T cell receptor beta chains originate from one sample sequenced in a study of identical twins (dated by TCRdb to 2016 to 2017). Libraries were made using 5' RACE. The reads were generated on an Illumina HiSeq 2000. TCRdb's own reprocessing of the public reads used fastp at Q25 and MiXCR and kept productive beta chains. Here each entry gathers all rows of one CDR3 protein and keeps the most common genes and DNA. The sample data list around 490,000 distinct CDR3 sequences, and 13% to 15% of these were observed just once. Around 0.4% of the sample comes from the top ten. In addition, the sample was reused for a study of yellow fever vaccine responses in identical twins.

The sample taken for sequencing was CD4+ T cells sorted from blood. All receptors come from a woman between 18 and 29 years old in good health.

V usage is TRBV7-8 and J usage is TRBJ2-3; a possible D gene is TRBD2 (6 bases). The germline gives CDR1 SGHVS, CDR2 FQNEAQ. Trimming removed 4 bases at V and 1 base at J, with 12 bases between. The CDR3 consists of 15 residues. This CDR3 is CASSWRDGRTDTQYF. CDR3 DNA: TGTGCCAGCAGCTGGAGGGACGGGCGCACAGATACGCAGTATTTT. Supplemented by reference TRBV7-8 and TRBJ2-3, the full variable domain reads GAGVSQSPRYKVAKRGQDVALRCDPISGHVSLFWYQQALGQGPEFLTYFQNEAQLDKSGLPSDRFFAERPEGSVSTLKIQRTQQEDSAVYLCASSWRDGRTDTQYFGPGTRLTVL.

This clonotype appeared a few times. The chain carries TRBV12-3 or TRBV12-4 and TRBJ2-1, with D perhaps matching TRBD1 or TRBD2 (6 bases each). V lost 6 bases and J lost 4, with 16 bases in between. This CDR3 comprises 15 residues. Written as DNA, the CDR3 is TGTGCCAGCAGACGGGAGCAGGGGAATTACAATGAGCAGTTCTTC. Translation: CASRREQGNYNEQFF.

V usage is TRBV20-1 and J usage is TRBJ1-2; the D is unclear. This CDR3 has 13 amino acids. Germline V lookup: CDR1 DFQATT, CDR2 SNEGSKA (reference sequence). Trimming took 0 bases from V and 10 from J, leaving 15 bases between them. As DNA, the CDR3 is TGCAGTGCTAGAGATTCCCCAGATCGTATCTACACCTTC. This sequence encodes CSARDSPDRIYTF.

There are a few counts of this clonotype. The chain couples TRBV29-1 to TRBJ2-2; 12 bases align to TRBD2. V shed 4 bases, J shed 7 bases, and the junction held 4 bases outside the gene matches. CDR3 length: 14 amino acids. The germline gives CDR1 SQVTM, CDR2 ANQGSEA. Here the CDR3 DNA reads TGCAGCGTTGCCCTAGCGGGAGGGCGCGGGGAGCTGTTTTTT. Its translation is CSVALAGGRGELFF.

CDR3 DNA: TGTGCCAGCAGTTTAGACGGGAGGGGGTACAATCAGCCCCAGCATTTT. It encodes CASSLDGRGYNQPQHF. The chain joins TRBV12-3 or TRBV12-4 to TRBJ1-5; possibly TRBD1 for D (6 bases). The CDR3 loop spans 16 amino acids. V lost 1 base and J lost 3, with 13 bases in between.

This clonotype turned up a few times. This sequence joins TRBV10-3 and TRBJ2-1; D unresolved. Per the germline V gene, CDR1 is ENHRY and CDR2 is SYGVKD. V lost 0 bases to trimming and J lost 6 bases, with 9 bases between them. The CDR3 extends over 14 amino acids. The CDR3 reads CAISESTPGNEQFF. Here the CDR3 DNA reads TGTGCCATCAGTGAGTCGACTCCGGGCAATGAGCAGTTCTTC.

This clonotype was observed a handful of times. CDR3 nucleotides: TGTGCCAGCAGCTTTGTGCCGGGAGGTACGCAGTATTTT. Protein sequence: CASSFVPGGTQYF. The V and J genes are TRBV5-6 and TRBJ2-3; 7 bases match TRBD2. The CDR3 has 13 amino acids. V lost 2 bases, J lost 8 bases, and 5 bases stayed unmatched. CDR1 is SGHDT and CDR2 is YYEEEE in the germline V gene.